Presented here are 8 T cell receptor beta chains from one specimen sequenced in a study of cytomegalovirus exposure and HLA in healthy donors. PCR involved 60 Vbeta and 13 Jbeta primers. Using immunoSEQ multiplex PCR, the repertoire was profiled, and TCRdb retains in-frame clones only, with some absent. The data contain 140,000 to 150,000 clones, about 76% of them singletons. Material: PBMCs. The origin of the receptors is a male donor in good health and CMV-seronegative.

V gene TRBV4-1 combines with J gene TRBJ2-3; 8 bases line up with TRBD2. With V trimmed by 0 bases and J by 1 base, 12 bases remained unmatched. The CDR3 is made up of 19 amino acids. CDR1 and CDR2 from the germline V gene are MGHRA and YSYEKL. The CDR3 DNA reads TGCGCCAGCAGCCAAGATCCTCCTCGCCGGGGGGGCGGCACAGATACGCAGTATTTT. The encoded protein is CASSQDPPRRGGGTDTQYF.

The V call is TRBV5-6, the J call TRBJ2-5; D is unclear. The V and J ends lost 0 bases and 5 bases respectively, with 11 bases between them. Germline lookup yields CDR1 SGHDT and CDR2 YYEEEE. The CDR3 is 14 amino acids. This chain's CDR3 is CASSLAGIRETQYF. CDR3 in DNA: TGTGCCAGCAGCTTGGCCGGAATCAGGGAGACCCAGTACTTC.

The sample holds one count of this clone. The DNA for the CDR3 is TGCGCCAGCAGCGCCGGGACAGGGAACGGTCAGCCCCAGCATTTT. Its translation is CASSAGTGNGQPQHF. The rearrangement uses TRBV5-1 and TRBJ1-5, with 9 nucleotides matching TRBD1. V lost 4 bases and J lost 6; bases outside the gene matches: 8. The germline CDR1 and CDR2 sequences are SGHRS and YFSETQ. CDR3 size: 15 residues.

The chain has TRBV10-1 and TRBJ1-3; perhaps TRBD1 as D (5 bases). The V end was cut by 6 bases, the J end by 4 bases, with 10 bases between. The CDR3 loop spans 13 amino acids. Germline V gene data show CDR1 as WNHNN and CDR2 as SYGVQD (reference sequence). CDR3 DNA sequence: TGCGCCAGCAGGTTAGGGGTGGGAAACACCATATATTTT. Translated, it gives CASRLGVGNTIYF.

On this clone: An end of the junction differs from the germline gene, which may be a read error. The V gene is TRBV5-6, the J gene TRBJ2-6; D might be TRBD1 (5 bases). The germline V gene encodes CDR1 SGHDT and CDR2 YYEEEE. CDR3 size: 15 residues. The CDR3: CASSLGTSGANGLTF. The CDR3 DNA sequence: TGTGCCAGCAGCTTGGGGACCTCTGGGGCCAACGGCCTGACTTTC.

Concerning this clone: At one end, the junction sequence differs from germline, possibly due to a read error. The chain recombines TRBV7-9 with TRBJ1-1; TRBD1 is a possible D gene (5 bases). CDR1 and CDR2 from the germline V gene are SEHNR and FQNEAQ (reference sequence). CDR3 size: 12 residues. The CDR3 coding sequence is TGTTCCAGCAGCCTCCCGGGGGGGGAAGCTTTCTTT. Translating it yields CSSSLPGGEAFF.

The V and J genes are TRBV28 and TRBJ1-2; 8 positions match TRBD1. After removal of 6 bases from V and 4 bases from J, the junction contained 7 bases not matched to a gene. This CDR3 has 14 amino acids. Germline CDR1 reads MDHEN; CDR2 reads SYDVKM. CDR3 nucleotides: TGTGCCAGCAGGGGACGGACAGGGCCCTATGGCTACACCTTC. Its translation is CASRGRTGPYGYTF.

The J gene is TRBJ2-7, the V gene TRBV7-3, with 8 bases aligning to TRBD2. The germline CDR1 and CDR2 sequences are SGHTA and FQGTGA. The trim removed 3 bases at V and 5 bases at J, leaving 6 bases unmatched. The CDR3 spans 14 residues. The CDR3 nucleotides read TGTGCCAGCAGCTTCGGGACTAGAGGTCACGAGCAGTACTTC. This encodes CASSFGTRGHEQYF.